The rows below give T cell receptor beta chains drawn from one sample of a study of blood T cell repertoires in COVID-19. Profiled with immunoSEQ multiplex PCR; TCRdb holds only in-frame clones, not every one. Altogether approximately 210,000 clones are present, approximately 86% being singletons, with the ten largest covering over 12%. Material: PBMCs or T cells enriched from blood (not recorded which). The source of these receptors is a woman between 45 and 65 years old with acute COVID-19. The conserved cysteine and the conserved F or W are not part of the CDR3 here. Size is omitted from some rows. Given values are once, few, many or a class for expanded clones.

CDR3aa: ASRRSTGLAGELF; v_gene: TRBV6-5; j_gene: TRBJ2-2; abundance: NA
CDR3aa: AWRGTGTSQYNEQF; v_gene: TRBV30; j_gene: TRBJ2-1; abundance: NA
CDR3aa: ASSLESGGPGNEQF; v_gene: TRBV5-1; j_gene: TRBJ2-1; abundance: NA
CDR3aa: ASSQEYRASGNTIY; v_gene: TRBV4-3; j_gene: TRBJ1-3; abundance: NA
CDR3aa: ASCGGAVETQY; v_gene: TRBV28; j_gene: TRBJ2-5; abundance: NA
CDR3aa: ASSPRLFYNEQF; v_gene: TRBV7-2; j_gene: TRBJ2-1; abundance: NA
CDR3aa: ASSGGTGGYNEQF; v_gene: TRBV7-9; j_gene: TRBJ2-1; abundance: NA
CDR3aa: ASSQDTDGGPNEQF; v_gene: TRBV11-1; j_gene: TRBJ2-1; abundance: once
CDR3aa: ASSLRVQGSTEAF; v_gene: TRBV2; j_gene: TRBJ1-1; abundance: NA
CDR3aa: ASSLSPQLSGNTIY; v_gene: TRBV28; j_gene: TRBJ1-3; abundance: NA
CDR3aa: ASSSLGAGRTGELF; v_gene: TRBV27; j_gene: TRBJ2-2; abundance: NA
CDR3aa: ATRSGYEAF; v_gene: TRBV10-2; j_gene: TRBJ1-1; abundance: once
CDR3aa: ASSPGPGGNTIY; v_gene: TRBV18; j_gene: TRBJ1-3; abundance: NA
CDR3aa: ASSLSGAMYAGNTIY; v_gene: TRBV27; j_gene: TRBJ1-3; abundance: NA
CDR3aa: ASRVGGSPNEQF; v_gene: TRBV19; j_gene: TRBJ2-1; abundance: few
CDR3aa: ASSRHSGSSYEQY; v_gene: TRBV6-5; j_gene: TRBJ2-7; abundance: NA
CDR3aa: ASSIRTGTSYNEQF; v_gene: TRBV9; j_gene: TRBJ2-1; abundance: once